Detailed here is one T cell receptor (beta chain). The entry originates in a study of T cell responses to AZD1222 COVID-19 vaccine. TCRdb's copy holds only in-frame clones and misses some; the assay was immunoSEQ multiplex PCR. The profile covers about 110,000 clones, with about 88% appearing a single time and 1.6% taken by the ten largest. The CDR3 contains 11 residues. Per germline, CDR1 SGHDT and CDR2 YYEEEE. V shed 3 bases and J shed 2 bases, with 2 bases lying between them. The clonotype was recovered from an adult in good health. The sample was peripheral blood, taken on day 0 of AZD1222 vaccination. The chain joins TRBV5-6 to TRBJ1-2; no firm D call. This chain's CDR3 is CASSSNYGYTF. The CDR3 DNA is TGTGCCAGCAGCTCAAACTATGGCTACACCTTC.